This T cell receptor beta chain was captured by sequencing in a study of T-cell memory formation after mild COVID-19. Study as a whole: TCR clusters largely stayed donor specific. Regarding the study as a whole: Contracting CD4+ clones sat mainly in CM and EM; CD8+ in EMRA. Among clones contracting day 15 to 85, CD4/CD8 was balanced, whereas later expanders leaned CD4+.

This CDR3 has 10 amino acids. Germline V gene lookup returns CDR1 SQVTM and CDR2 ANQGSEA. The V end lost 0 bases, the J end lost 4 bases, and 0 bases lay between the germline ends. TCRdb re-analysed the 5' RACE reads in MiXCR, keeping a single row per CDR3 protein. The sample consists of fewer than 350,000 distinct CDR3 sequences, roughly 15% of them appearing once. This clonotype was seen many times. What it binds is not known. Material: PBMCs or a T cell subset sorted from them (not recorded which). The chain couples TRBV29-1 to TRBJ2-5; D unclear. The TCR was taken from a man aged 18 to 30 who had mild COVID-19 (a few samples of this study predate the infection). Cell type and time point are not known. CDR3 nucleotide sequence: TGCAGCGTTGAAGAAGAGACCCAGTACTTC. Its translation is CSVEEETQYF.